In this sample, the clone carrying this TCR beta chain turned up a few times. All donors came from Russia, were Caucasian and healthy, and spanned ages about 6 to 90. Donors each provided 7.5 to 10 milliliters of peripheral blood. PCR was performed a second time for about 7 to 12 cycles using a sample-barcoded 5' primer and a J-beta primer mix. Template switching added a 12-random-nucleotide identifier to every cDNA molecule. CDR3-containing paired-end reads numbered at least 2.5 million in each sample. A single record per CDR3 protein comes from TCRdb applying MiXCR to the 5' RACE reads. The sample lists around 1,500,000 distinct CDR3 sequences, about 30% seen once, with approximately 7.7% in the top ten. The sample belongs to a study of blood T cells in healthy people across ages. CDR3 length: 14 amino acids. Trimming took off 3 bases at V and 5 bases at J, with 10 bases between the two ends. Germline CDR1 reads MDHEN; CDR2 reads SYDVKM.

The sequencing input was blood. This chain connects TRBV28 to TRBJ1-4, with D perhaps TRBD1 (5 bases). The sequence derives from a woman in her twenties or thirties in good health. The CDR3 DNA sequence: TGTGCCAGCAGTTTCTGGGACCAAAATGAAAAACTGTTTTTT. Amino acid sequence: CASSFWDQNEKLFF.